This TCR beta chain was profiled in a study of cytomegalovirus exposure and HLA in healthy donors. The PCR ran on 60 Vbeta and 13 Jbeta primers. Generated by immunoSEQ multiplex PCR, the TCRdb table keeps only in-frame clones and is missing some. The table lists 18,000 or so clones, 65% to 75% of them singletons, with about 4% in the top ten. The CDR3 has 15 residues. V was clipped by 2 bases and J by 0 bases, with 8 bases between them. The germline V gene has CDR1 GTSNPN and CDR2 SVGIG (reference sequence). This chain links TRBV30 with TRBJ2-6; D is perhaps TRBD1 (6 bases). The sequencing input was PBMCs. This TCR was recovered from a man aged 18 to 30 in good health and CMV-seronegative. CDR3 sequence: CAWSTQGSGANVLTF. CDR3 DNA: TGTGCCTGGAGTACACAGGGCTCTGGGGCCAACGTCCTGACTTTC.